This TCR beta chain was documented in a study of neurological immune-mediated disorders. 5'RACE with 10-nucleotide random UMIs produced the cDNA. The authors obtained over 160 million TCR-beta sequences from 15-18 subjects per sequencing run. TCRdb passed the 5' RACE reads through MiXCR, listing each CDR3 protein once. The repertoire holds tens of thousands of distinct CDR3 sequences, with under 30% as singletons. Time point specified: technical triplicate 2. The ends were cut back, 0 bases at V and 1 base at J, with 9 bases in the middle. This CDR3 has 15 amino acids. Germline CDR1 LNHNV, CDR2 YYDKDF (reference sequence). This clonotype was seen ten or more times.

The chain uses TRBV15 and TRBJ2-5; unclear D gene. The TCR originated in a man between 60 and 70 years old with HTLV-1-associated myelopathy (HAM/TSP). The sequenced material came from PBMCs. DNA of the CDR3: TGTGCCACCAGCAGAGAGGGGATAGCCCAAGAGACCCAGTACTTC. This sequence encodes CATSREGIAQETQYF.